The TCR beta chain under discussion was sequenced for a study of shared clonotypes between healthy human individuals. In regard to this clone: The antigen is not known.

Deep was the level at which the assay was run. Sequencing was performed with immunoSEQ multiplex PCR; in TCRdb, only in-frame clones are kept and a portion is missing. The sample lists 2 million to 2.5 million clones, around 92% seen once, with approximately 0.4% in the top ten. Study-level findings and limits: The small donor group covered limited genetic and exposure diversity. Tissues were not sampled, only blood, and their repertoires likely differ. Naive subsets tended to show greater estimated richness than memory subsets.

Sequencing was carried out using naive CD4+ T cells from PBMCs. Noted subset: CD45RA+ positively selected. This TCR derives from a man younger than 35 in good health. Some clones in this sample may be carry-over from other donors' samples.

CDR3 nucleotides: TGTGCCAGCAAGTTTGGGGACAGGGACTCCTACGAGCAGTACTTC. It encodes CASKFGDRDSYEQYF. V and J are TRBV27 and TRBJ2-7; 9 nucleotides match TRBD1. Germline-derived CDR1 and CDR2 are MNHEY and SMNVEV (reference sequence). This CDR3 comprises 15 residues. The V segment lost 7 bases and the J segment 0 bases; nucleotides outside the gene matches: 7.